This passage covers 12 T cell receptor beta chains from one sample sequenced in a study of blood T cell repertoires in COVID-19 (dated by TCRdb to 2020 to 2022). Libraries were built with the immunoSEQ multiplex PCR assay. Imported from immuneACCESS, the table was reduced by TCRdb to in-frame sequences with V and J called. These copies leave out some clones; in studies compared against another copy, an unresolved V gene accounts for under half, and the cause of the remainder is not known. A total of about 150,000 clones appear in this sample, about 81% of them only once. Around 7.8% of the sample is taken by the ten largest. Sequenced: PBMCs or T cells enriched from blood (not recorded which). Every receptor here comes from a man aged 45-60 years who had recovered from COVID-19.

The chain couples TRBV6-5 to TRBJ1-6; 9 bases match TRBD1. Unmatched junction bases numbered 10, after V lost 8 bases and J lost 11 bases. Germline V gene lookup returns CDR1 MNHEY and CDR2 SVGAGI. The CDR3 is made up of 14 amino acids. In DNA, the CDR3 is TGTGCCAGCTTCCCGGGGACAGGGTATGCACCCCTCCACTTT. Protein: CASFPGTGYAPLHF.

The V and J genes are TRBV19 and TRBJ2-7; the match to TRBD2 covers 15 bases. This CDR3 comprises 15 residues. Germline assignment: CDR1 LNHDA and CDR2 SQIVND (reference sequence). V gave up 4 bases and J gave up 6 bases; unmatched junction bases: 4. The CDR3 reads CASSNSGLAGGEQYF. Here the CDR3 DNA reads TGTGCCAGTAGTAACTCGGGACTAGCGGGGGGCGAGCAGTACTTC.

The chain joins TRBV7-2 to TRBJ2-2, with D unresolved. This CDR3 has 14 amino acids. In germline, CDR1 is SGHTA, CDR2 FQGNSA. Trimming pared 2 bases from V and 5 bases from J, leaving 9 bases between. The chain's CDR3 is CASSLIGRTGELFF. The CDR3 nucleotides are TGTGCCAGCAGCTTAATCGGTCGAACCGGGGAGCTGTTTTTT. The full variable domain, its missing parts supplied by reference TRBV7-2 and TRBJ2-2, is GAGVSQSPSNKVTEKGKDVELRCDPISGHTALYWYRQSLGQGLEFLIYFQGNSAPDKSGLPSDRFSAERTGGSVSTLTIQRTQQEDSAVYLCASSLIGRTGELFFGEGSRLTVL.

This chain links TRBV6-5 with TRBJ1-1, with no clear D. CDR1 and CDR2 (germline): MNHEY, SVGAGI. Trimming shortened V by 6 bases and J by 3 bases, and 14 bases separated the two germline ends. CDR3 length: 14 amino acids. The CDR3 sequence is CASRAGPYYTEAFF. CDR3 nucleotides: TGTGCCAGCAGGGCGGGCCCCTACTACACTGAAGCTTTCTTT.

This clone came up a few times. CDR3 sequence reads: CATGISMQPQHF. DNA for the CDR3: TGTGCCACAGGGATCTCCATGCAGCCCCAGCATTTT. The V gene is TRBV19, the J gene TRBJ1-5; D possibly corresponds to TRBD1 (5 bases). V lost 10 bases and J lost 7, with 14 bases in between. This CDR3 is built from 12 residues. CDR1 and CDR2 from the germline V gene are LNHDA and SQIVND (reference sequence).

V and J are TRBV4-1 and TRBJ1-5; TRBD1 might be the D (6 bases). The CDR3 is 18 residues long. CDR1 and CDR2 (germline): MGHRA, YSYEKL. Trimming cost V 4 bases and J 0 bases, with 19 bases left between them. DNA for the CDR3: TGCGCCAGCAGCCGCGCTACCGGGACACTCTTTAGCAATCAGCCCCAGCATTTT. Its translation: CASSRATGTLFSNQPQHF.

This chain connects TRBV4-3 to TRBJ1-3, with D perhaps matching TRBD1 (6 bases). Germline CDR1 LGHNA, CDR2 YSLEER. The CDR3 has 15 residues. The V end was cut by 6 bases, the J end by 0 bases, with 12 bases between. In nucleotides, the CDR3 is TGCGCCAGCAGTCAGACAGGTTACTCTGGAAACACCATATATTTT. As protein: CASSQTGYSGNTIYF.

This clone was counted only a few times. The chain combines TRBV13 with TRBJ1-1, with TRBD1 identical over 9 bases. Germline lookup yields CDR1 PRHDT and CDR2 FYEKMQ (reference sequence). This CDR3 has 15 amino acids. J gave up 5 bases and V 4 bases, and 8 bases lay outside the gene matches. This chain's CDR3 is CASSSNRGRGTEAFF. CDR3 DNA: TGTGCCAGCAGCTCCAACAGGGGGCGCGGTACTGAAGCTTTCTTT.

The genes are TRBV6-5 and TRBJ2-7; D possibly corresponds to TRBD1 (5 bases). Germline lookup yields CDR1 MNHEY and CDR2 SVGAGI. The CDR3 is made up of 13 amino acids. Trimming pared 7 bases from V and 2 bases from J, leaving 12 bases between. CDR3 region: CASTTGPTYEQYF. The CDR3 DNA is TGTGCCAGCACCACAGGCCCAACCTACGAGCAGTACTTC.

This chain links TRBV5-1 with TRBJ1-1, with 8 bases aligning to TRBD1. This CDR3 contains 13 residues. Losses at the gene ends were 4 bases for V and 4 bases for J; bases not matched to a gene: 3. From germline, CDR1 is SGHRS and CDR2 YFSETQ. The CDR3 nucleotides are TGCGCCAGCAGCCCGGACAGGGTCACTGAAGCTTTCTTT. As protein: CASSPDRVTEAFF. The full variable domain, rest sourced from reference TRBV5-1 and TRBJ1-1, is KAGVTQTPRYLIKTRGQQVTLSCSPISGHRSVSWYQQTPGQGLQFLFEYFSETQRNKGNFPGRFSGRQFSNSRSEMNVSTLELGDSALYLCASSPDRVTEAFFGQGTRLTVV.

This rearrangement joins TRBV4-1 to TRBJ1-6; D unclear. This CDR3 is 16 amino acids long. CDR1 and CDR2 from the germline V gene are MGHRA and YSYEKL. V gave up 0 bases and J gave up 0 bases, with 6 bases separating them. The DNA for the CDR3 is TGCGCCAGCAGCCAAGAGGGGAGCTCCTATAATTCACCCCTCCACTTT. Amino acid sequence: CASSQEGSSYNSPLHF.

V is TRBV7-2 and J is TRBJ2-7; the match to TRBD2 covers 9 bases. CDR3 size: 15 residues. Germline CDR1 SGHTA, CDR2 FQGNSA. The V segment lost 6 bases and the J segment 2 bases; nucleotides outside the gene matches: 8. CDR3 sequence reads: CASSFRRGGAYEQYF. The CDR3 nucleotides read TGTGCCAGCAGTTTCAGGCGGGGGGGCGCCTACGAGCAGTACTTC.